The 19 T cell receptor beta chains in this list originate from one sample, sequenced in a study of CD8+ T cells in alopecia areata. Sequencing relied on a cDNA template that was reverse transcribed from extracted RNA. Profiling relied on immunoSEQ multiplex PCR, and the TCRdb table lists in-frame clones only, not all of them. The table has 150,000 to 200,000 clones, 55% to 65% seen once. The sample comprised CD4+ T cells sorted from blood. These receptors were taken from a human donor in good health.

This chain links TRBV19 with TRBJ2-2; D possibly uses TRBD1 or TRBD2 (5 bases each). The CDR3 length is 15 residues. V lost 9 bases and J lost 3, with 17 bases in between. The V gene's germline CDR1 is LNHDA and CDR2 SQIVND (reference sequence). CDR3 DNA sequence: TGTGCCAGCCGAGATCCAGGGCGGGACACCGGGGAGCTGTTTTTT. It is translated as CASRDPGRDTGELFF.

This clone was seen more than once but under ten times. The chain carries TRBV5-5 and TRBJ1-1; D unresolved. CDR3 length: 15 amino acids. V was trimmed by 1 base and J by 6 bases, leaving 16 bases between them. The germline CDR1 and CDR2 sequences are SGHKS and YYEKEE (reference sequence). The CDR3 region is CASSLRGPPYSEAFF. DNA of the CDR3: TGTGCCAGCAGCTTGAGAGGGCCCCCTTACTCTGAAGCTTTCTTT.

The chain carries TRBV29-1 and TRBJ1-1, with D uncertain. Between the trimmed V and J ends, which lost 0 bases and 3 bases, there was a span of 2 bases. Germline lookup yields CDR1 SQVTM and CDR2 ANQGSEA. This CDR3 spans 11 amino acids. CDR3 in amino acids: CSVEDYTEAFF. The CDR3 bases are TGCAGCGTTGAAGATTACACTGAAGCTTTCTTT.

The chain combines TRBV29-1 with TRBJ2-7, with 8 nucleotides matching TRBD2. The junction had 3 bases not matched to a gene; V was cut back by 5 bases and J by 3 bases. This CDR3 region has 12 residues. The germline CDR1 and CDR2 sequences are SQVTM and ANQGSEA. The CDR3 loop is CSVLTSGYEQYF. CDR3 DNA sequence: TGCAGCGTTCTAACTAGCGGCTACGAGCAGTACTTC.

The rearrangement joins TRBV9 to TRBJ1-2; D gene unclear. V was shortened by 5 bases and J by 7 bases, with 12 bases between the two germline ends. Germline V gene lookup returns CDR1 SGDLS and CDR2 YYNGEE. The CDR3 length is 12 residues. DNA of the CDR3: TGTGCCAGCAGTGGACCGGGCTCTGGCTACACCTTC. Translating it yields CASSGPGSGYTF.

The chain combines TRBV27 with TRBJ1-1; D gene ambiguous. Germline V gives CDR1 MNHEY, CDR2 SMNVEV (reference sequence). V was cut by 4 bases and J by 4 bases, with 13 bases left in between. The length of the CDR3 is 14 residues. The CDR3 is CASSSPTEGTEAFF. In DNA, the CDR3 is TGTGCCAGCAGTTCCCCGACGGAGGGCACTGAAGCTTTCTTT.

About this clone: An end of the junction does not agree with germline; a read error may underlie this. J is TRBJ2-2 and V is TRBV10-3; 11 positions agree with TRBD1. The CDR3 consists of 14 residues. Germline lookup yields CDR1 ENHRY and CDR2 SYGVKD. CDR3 in amino acids: CAILGTGGSGELLF. In DNA form, the CDR3 reads TGTGCCATCCTAGGGACAGGGGGGTCCGGGGAGCTGCTTTTT.

In its sample, this clone was seen a few times. J is TRBJ1-5 and V is TRBV7-2; the match to TRBD1 covers 8 bases. V lost 5 bases to trimming and J lost 8 bases; unmatched junction nucleotides: 14. The germline V gene has CDR1 SGHTA and CDR2 FQGNSA. The CDR3 has 16 residues. CDR3 sequence: CASSPQGQVLMKPQHF. The CDR3 DNA is TGTGCCAGCAGCCCACAGGGACAGGTGTTAATGAAGCCCCAGCATTTT. Based on the CDR3 plus reference TRBV7-2 and TRBJ1-5, the full variable domain is GAGVSQSPSNKVTEKGKDVELRCDPISGHTALYWYRQSLGQGLEFLIYFQGNSAPDKSGLPSDRFSAERTGGSVSTLTIQRTQQEDSAVYLCASSPQGQVLMKPQHFGDGTRLSIL.

This clone was detected a few times. V usage is TRBV9 and J usage is TRBJ2-1, with D tentatively TRBD1 (6 bases). Germline V CDR1 and CDR2: SGDLS, YYNGEE. CDR3 size: 17 residues. V was clipped by 4 bases and J by 1 base, with 18 bases between them. CDR3 region: CASSPSRGTSSYNEQFF. CDR3 DNA sequence: TGTGCCAGCAGCCCCAGTAGGGGGACGAGTTCCTACAATGAGCAGTTCTTC.

This sequence joins TRBV30 and TRBJ2-1; D unresolved. The CDR3 spans 12 residues. Trimming removed 3 bases from V and 8 bases from J, with 11 bases in between. The germline V gene encodes CDR1 GTSNPN and CDR2 SVGIG (reference sequence). The CDR3 spells CAWRQIDYEQFF. For the CDR3, the DNA is TGTGCCTGGAGACAAATCGACTATGAGCAGTTCTTC. The full variable domain, with the rest looked up from reference TRBV30 and TRBJ2-1, is SQTIHQWPATLVQPVGSPLSLECTVEGTSNPNLYWYRQAAGRGLQLLFYSVGIGQISSEVPQNLSASRPQDRQFILSSKKLLLSDSGFYLCAWRQIDYEQFFGPGTRLTVL.

This clone showed up just a few times. V and J are TRBV29-1 and TRBJ2-5; D is possibly TRBD1 or TRBD2 (5 bases each). Trimming shortened V by 3 bases and J by 7 bases, and 18 bases separated the two germline ends. This CDR3 is 14 amino acids long. Germline CDR1 reads SQVTM; CDR2 reads ANQGSEA. The CDR3 DNA sequence: TGCAGCGTTGACCCGGGGCAGGCTGGTGGGACCCAGTACTTC. The encoded protein is CSVDPGQAGGTQYF.

The chain uses TRBV9 and TRBJ2-5; D is ambiguous. The CDR3 totals 14 residues. Trimming removed 2 bases at V and 1 base at J, with 9 bases between. CDR1 is SGDLS and CDR2 is YYNGEE in the germline V gene. In DNA, the CDR3 is TGTGCCAGCAGCGTCGACATCGCCCAAGAGACCCAGTACTTC. It yields the protein CASSVDIAQETQYF.

The chain couples TRBV29-1 to TRBJ2-5; tentatively, D is TRBD1 or TRBD2 (6 bases each). Trimming cost V 1 base and J 5 bases, with 20 bases left between them. The V gene's germline CDR1 is SQVTM and CDR2 ANQGSEA. CDR3 length: 16 residues. DNA of the CDR3: TGCAGCGTTGAAGGGATCAGGGGAGGTCAAGGCGAGACCCAGTACTTC. Translation gives CSVEGIRGGQGETQYF.

The chain joins TRBV10-3 to TRBJ2-3, with 10 nucleotides matching TRBD2. Germline V CDR1 and CDR2: ENHRY, SYGVKD. The V gene end was trimmed by 6 bases and the J gene end by 3 bases; junction bases not matched to a gene: 9. This CDR3 is 16 amino acids long. CDR3 in amino acids: CAISRPGLATTDTQYF. CDR3 DNA sequence: TGTGCCATCAGCCGACCGGGACTAGCGACGACAGATACGCAGTATTTT.

The chain recombines TRBV7-8 with TRBJ2-1, with D maybe TRBD1 (6 bases). Between the trimmed V and J ends, which lost 9 bases and 4 bases, there was a span of 10 bases. The CDR3 is 12 residues long. Germline loops: CDR1 SGHVS, CDR2 FQNEAQ. The CDR3 DNA reads as TGTGCCAGTACGCAGGGGTACAATGAGCAGTTCTTC. Translation: CASTQGYNEQFF.

The rearrangement uses TRBV30 and TRBJ1-2, with a tentative D call TRBD1 (5 bases). V dropped 0 bases and J dropped 4 bases, with 9 bases sitting between them. This CDR3 region has 13 residues. Germline V gene sequence: CDR1 GTSNPN, CDR2 SVGIG (reference sequence). The CDR3 reads CAWSVGVTYGYTF. CDR3 DNA sequence: TGTGCCTGGAGTGTAGGGGTAACCTATGGCTACACCTTC.

This clone was observed a few times. This rearrangement joins TRBV6-4 to TRBJ1-6; D gene unclear. Germline CDR1 MRHNA, CDR2 SNTAGT. V shed 2 bases and J shed 7 bases, with 6 bases lying between them. The CDR3 sequence is 13 residues long. This chain's CDR3 is CASSDRENSPLHF. The DNA of the CDR3 is TGTGCCAGCAGTGACAGGGAGAATTCACCCCTCCACTTT.

This clone was counted between two and nine times. The chain has TRBV6-5 and TRBJ2-1, with 9 bases that match TRBD1. Germline V gene sequence: CDR1 MNHEY, CDR2 SVGAGI. J was trimmed by 4 bases and V by 2 bases; bases with no gene match: 0. The CDR3 is 14 amino acids. CDR3 loop: CASSYGQGYNEQFF. DNA for the CDR3: TGTGCCAGCAGTTACGGACAGGGGTACAATGAGCAGTTCTTC.

The V call is TRBV19, the J call TRBJ2-2, with D possibly matching TRBD1 (6 bases). CDR3 length: 13 residues. Germline loops: CDR1 LNHDA, CDR2 SQIVND (reference sequence). Trimming cost V 4 bases and J 9 bases, with 12 bases left between them. The CDR3 loop reads CASSTTGSRELFF. CDR3 DNA sequence: TGTGCCAGTAGTACTACAGGGTCCCGGGAGCTGTTTTTT.